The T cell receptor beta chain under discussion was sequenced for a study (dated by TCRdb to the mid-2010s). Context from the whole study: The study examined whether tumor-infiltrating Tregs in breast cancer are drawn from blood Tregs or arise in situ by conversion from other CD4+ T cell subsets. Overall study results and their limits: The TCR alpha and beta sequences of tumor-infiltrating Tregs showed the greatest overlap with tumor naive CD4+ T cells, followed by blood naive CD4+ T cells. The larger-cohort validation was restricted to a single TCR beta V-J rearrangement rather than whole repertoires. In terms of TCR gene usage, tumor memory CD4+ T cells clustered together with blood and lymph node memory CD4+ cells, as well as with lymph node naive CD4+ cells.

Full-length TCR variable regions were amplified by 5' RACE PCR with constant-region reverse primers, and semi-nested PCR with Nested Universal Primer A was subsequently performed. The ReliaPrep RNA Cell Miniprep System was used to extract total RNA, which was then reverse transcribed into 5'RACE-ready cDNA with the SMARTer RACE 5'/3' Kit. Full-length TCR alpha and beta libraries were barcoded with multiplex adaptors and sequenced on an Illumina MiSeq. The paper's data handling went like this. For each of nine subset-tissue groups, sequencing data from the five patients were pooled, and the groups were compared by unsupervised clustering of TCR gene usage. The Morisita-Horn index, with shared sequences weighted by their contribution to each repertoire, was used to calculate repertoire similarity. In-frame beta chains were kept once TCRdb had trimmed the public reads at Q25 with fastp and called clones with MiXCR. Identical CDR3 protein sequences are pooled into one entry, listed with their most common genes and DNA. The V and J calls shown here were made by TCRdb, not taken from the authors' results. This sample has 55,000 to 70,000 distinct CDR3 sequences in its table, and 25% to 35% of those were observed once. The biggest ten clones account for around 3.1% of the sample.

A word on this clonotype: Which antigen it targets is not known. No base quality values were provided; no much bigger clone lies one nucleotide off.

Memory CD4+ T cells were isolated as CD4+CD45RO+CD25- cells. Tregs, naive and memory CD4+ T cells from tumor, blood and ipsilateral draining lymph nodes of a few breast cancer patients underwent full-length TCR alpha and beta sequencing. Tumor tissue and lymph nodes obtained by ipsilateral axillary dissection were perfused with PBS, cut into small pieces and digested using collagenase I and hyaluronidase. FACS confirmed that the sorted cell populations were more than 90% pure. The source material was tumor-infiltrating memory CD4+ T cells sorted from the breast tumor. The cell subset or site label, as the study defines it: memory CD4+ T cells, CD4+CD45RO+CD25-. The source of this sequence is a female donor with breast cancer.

The DNA sequence is given as TGTGCCAGCAGCTTAGCCTCCCAGGCGGAGACCCAGTACTTC. It encodes CASSLASQAETQYF. The V and J genes are TRBV11-3 and TRBJ2-5; the D gene is unclear. V is shortened by 1 base, J by 5 bases, and the region joining them spans 11 bases. The germline V gene supplies CDR1 SGHNT and CDR2 YENEEA. From the cysteine up to the phenylalanine, the CDR3 has a length of 14 residues. The kept DNA is CDR3 alone, 42 bases in frame from the first base.